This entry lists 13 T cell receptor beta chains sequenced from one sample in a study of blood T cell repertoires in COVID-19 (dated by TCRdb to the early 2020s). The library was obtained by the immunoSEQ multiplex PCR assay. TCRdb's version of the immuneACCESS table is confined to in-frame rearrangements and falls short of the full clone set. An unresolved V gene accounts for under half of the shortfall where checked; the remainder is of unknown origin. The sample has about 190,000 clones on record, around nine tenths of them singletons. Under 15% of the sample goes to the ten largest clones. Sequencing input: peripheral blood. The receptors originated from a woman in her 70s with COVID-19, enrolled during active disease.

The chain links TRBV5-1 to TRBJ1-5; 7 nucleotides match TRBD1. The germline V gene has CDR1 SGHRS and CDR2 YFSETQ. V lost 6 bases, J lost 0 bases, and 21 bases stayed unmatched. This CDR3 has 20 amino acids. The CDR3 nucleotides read TGCGCCAGCACCTGGAGCAGGGGGGTTTGGGATTGGAATAGCAATCAGCCCCAGCATTTT. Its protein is CASTWSRGVWDWNSNQPQHF. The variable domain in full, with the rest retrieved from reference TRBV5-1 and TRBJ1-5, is KAGVTQTPRYLIKTRGQQVTLSCSPISGHRSVSWYQQTPGQGLQFLFEYFSETQRNKGNFPGRFSGRQFSNSRSEMNVSTLELGDSALYLCASTWSRGVWDWNSNQPQHFGDGTRLSIL.

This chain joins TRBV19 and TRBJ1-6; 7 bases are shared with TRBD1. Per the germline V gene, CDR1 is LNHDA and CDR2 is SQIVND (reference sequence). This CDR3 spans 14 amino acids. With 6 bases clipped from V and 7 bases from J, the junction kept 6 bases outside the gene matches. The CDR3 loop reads CASRWGTANSPLHF. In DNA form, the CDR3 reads TGTGCCAGTAGATGGGGGACAGCAAATTCACCCCTCCACTTT.

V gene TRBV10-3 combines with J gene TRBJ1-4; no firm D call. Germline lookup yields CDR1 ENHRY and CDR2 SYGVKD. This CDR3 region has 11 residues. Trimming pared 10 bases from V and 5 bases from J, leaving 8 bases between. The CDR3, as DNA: TGTGCCACGCTACAGAATGAAAAACTGTTTTTT. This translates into CATLQNEKLFF.

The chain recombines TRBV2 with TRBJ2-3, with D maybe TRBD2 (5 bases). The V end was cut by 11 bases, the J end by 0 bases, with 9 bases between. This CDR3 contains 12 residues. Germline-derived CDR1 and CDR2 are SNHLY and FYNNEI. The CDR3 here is CACRGSTDTQYF. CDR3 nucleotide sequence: TGTGCCTGCCGGGGAAGCACAGATACGCAGTATTTT. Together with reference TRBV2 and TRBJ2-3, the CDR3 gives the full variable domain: EPEVTQTPSHQVTQMGQEVILRCVPISNHLYFYWYRQILGQKVEFLVSFYNNEISEKSEIFDDQFSVERPDGSNFTLKIRSTKLEDSAMYFCACRGSTDTQYFGPGTRLTVL.

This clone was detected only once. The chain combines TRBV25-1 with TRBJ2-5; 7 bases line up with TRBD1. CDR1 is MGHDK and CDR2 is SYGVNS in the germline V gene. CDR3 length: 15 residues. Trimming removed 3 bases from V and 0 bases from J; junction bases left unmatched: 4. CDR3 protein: CASSDRDSYQETQYF. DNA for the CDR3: TGTGCCAGCAGTGATCGGGACAGTTACCAAGAGACCCAGTACTTC.

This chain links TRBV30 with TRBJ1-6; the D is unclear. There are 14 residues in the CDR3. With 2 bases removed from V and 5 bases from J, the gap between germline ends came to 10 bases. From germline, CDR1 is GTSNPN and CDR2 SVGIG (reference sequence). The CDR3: CAWSLAIDNSPLHF. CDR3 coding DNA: TGTGCCTGGAGTCTAGCCATTGATAATTCACCCCTCCACTTT.

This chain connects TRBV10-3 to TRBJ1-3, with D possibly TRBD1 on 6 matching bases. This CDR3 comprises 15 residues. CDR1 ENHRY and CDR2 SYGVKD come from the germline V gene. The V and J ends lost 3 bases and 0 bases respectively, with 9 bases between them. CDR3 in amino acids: CAISEDRSSGNTIYF. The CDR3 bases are TGTGCCATCAGTGAAGACAGGTCCTCTGGAAACACCATATATTTT.

In DNA form, the CDR3 reads TGTGCTAGTGGTTTGGCCCACAGTTTTTCCTACGAGCAGTACTTC. Translated: CASGLAHSFSYEQYF. This chain uses TRBV12-5 with TRBJ2-7, with no clear D. The CDR3 is 15 residues long. Germline V CDR1 and CDR2: LGHNT, FRNRAP. V gave up 1 base and J gave up 1 base, with 11 bases separating them.

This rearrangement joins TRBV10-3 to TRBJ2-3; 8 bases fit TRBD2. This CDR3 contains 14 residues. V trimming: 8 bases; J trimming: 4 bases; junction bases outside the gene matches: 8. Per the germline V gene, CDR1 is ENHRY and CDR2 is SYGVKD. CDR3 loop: CAIATAGDADTQYF. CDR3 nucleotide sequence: TGTGCCATCGCCACAGCGGGAGATGCAGATACGCAGTATTTT.

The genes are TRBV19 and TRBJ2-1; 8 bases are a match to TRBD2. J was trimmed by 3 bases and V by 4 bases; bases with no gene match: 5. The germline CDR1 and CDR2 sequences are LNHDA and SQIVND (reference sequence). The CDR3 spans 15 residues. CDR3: CASSTVAGIYNEQFF. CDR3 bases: TGTGCCAGTAGTACGGTAGCGGGAATCTACAATGAGCAGTTCTTC.

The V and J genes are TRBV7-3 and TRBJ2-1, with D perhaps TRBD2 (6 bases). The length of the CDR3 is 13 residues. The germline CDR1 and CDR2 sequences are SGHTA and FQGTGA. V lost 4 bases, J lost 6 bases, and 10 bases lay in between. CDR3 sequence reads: CASSSGTPNEQFF. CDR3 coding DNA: TGTGCCAGCAGCTCAGGGACTCCCAATGAGCAGTTCTTC.

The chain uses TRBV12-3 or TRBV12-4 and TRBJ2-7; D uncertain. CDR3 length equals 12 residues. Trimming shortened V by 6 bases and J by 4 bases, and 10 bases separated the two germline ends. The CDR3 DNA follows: TGTGCCAGCAGCCCACATGTTTACGAGCAGTACTTC. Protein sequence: CASSPHVYEQYF.

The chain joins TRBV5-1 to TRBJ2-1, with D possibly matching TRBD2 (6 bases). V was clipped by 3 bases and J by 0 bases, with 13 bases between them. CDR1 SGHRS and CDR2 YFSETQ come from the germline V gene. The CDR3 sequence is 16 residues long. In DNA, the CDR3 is TGCGCCAGCAGCTCGGATCTAGCGAACTCCTACAATGAGCAGTTCTTC. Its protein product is CASSSDLANSYNEQFF.